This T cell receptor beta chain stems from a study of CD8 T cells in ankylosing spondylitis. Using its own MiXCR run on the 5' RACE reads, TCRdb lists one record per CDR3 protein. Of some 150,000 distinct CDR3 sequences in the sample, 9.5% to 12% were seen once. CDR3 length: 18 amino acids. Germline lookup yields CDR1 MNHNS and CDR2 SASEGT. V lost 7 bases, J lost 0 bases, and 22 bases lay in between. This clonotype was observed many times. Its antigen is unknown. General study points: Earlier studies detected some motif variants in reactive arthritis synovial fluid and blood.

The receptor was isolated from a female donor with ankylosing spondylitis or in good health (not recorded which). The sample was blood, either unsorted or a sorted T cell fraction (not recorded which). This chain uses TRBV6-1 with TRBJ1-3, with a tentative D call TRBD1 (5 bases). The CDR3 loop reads CASTRGGVLIPSGNTIYF. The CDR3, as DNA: TGTGCCAGCACGCGGGGAGGGGTACTGATACCCTCTGGAAACACCATATATTTT.